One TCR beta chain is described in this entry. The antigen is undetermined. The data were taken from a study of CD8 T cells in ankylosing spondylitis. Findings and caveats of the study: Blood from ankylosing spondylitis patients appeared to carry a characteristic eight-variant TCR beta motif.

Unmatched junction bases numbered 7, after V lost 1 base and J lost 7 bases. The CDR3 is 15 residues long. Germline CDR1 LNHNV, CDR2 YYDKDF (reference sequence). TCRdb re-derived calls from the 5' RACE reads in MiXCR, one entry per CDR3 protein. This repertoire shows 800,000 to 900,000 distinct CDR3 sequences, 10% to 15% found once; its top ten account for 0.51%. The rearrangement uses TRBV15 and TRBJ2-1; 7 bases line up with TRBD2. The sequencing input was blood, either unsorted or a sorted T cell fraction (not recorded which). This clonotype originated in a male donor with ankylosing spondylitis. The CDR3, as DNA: TGTGCCACCAGCAGAGTCGTTGGCGGGGGAAATGAGCAGTTCTTC. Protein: CATSRVVGGGNEQFF.